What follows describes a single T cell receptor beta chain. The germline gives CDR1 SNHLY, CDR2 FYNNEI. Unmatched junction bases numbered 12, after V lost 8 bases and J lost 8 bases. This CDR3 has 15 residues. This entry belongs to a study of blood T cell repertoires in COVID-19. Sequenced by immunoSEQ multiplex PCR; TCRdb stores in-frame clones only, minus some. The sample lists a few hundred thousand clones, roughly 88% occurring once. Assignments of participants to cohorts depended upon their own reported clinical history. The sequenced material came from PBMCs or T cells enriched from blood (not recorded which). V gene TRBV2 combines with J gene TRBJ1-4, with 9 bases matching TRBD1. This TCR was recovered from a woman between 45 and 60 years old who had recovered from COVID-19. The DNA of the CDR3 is TGTGCCAGCTATTGGGACAGGGAGGTCGGCGAAAAACTGTTTTTT. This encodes CASYWDREVGEKLFF. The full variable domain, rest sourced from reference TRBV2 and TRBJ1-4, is EPEVTQTPSHQVTQMGQEVILRCVPISNHLYFYWYRQILGQKVEFLVSFYNNEISEKSEIFDDQFSVERPDGSNFTLKIRSTKLEDSAMYFCASYWDREVGEKLFFGSGTQLSVL.